A selection of T cell receptor beta chains follows, all from one sample in a study of regulatory dendritic cells for organ transplantation. Data came from immunoSEQ multiplex PCR; TCRdb stores just in-frame clones and leaves some out. The sample lists about 38,000 clones, about 89% occurring once. The sample was naive CD8+ T cells from blood. Source of these receptors: a human donor in good health. Each CDR3 is given with its conserved first and last residue. A D gene is named only where the DNA matches it firmly. Clone sizes are given selectively: once, few, many, or a class where the clone is expanded.

CASSVVGGAYEQYF | TGTGCCAGCAGCGTAGTAGGGGGCGCCTACGAGCAGTACTTC | TRBD1 | TRBJ2-7 | - | TRBV9 | 14
CASSLGQGKTDTQYF | TGTGCCAGCAGTTTGGGACAGGGGAAGACAGATACGCAGTATTTT | TRBD1 | TRBJ2-3 | - | TRBV28 | 15
CASSPSTPF | TGTGCCAGCAGCCCAAGCACTCCCTTT | - | TRBJ1-1 | - | TRBV9 | 9
CASSLGQGAWGYTF | TGTGCCAGCAGCTTGGGGCAGGGGGCGTGGGGCTACACCTTC | TRBD1 | TRBJ1-2 | - | TRBV5-5 | 14
CASMGFEEENSGRATDTQYF | TGTGCCAGTATGGGTTTTGAGGAGGAAAATAGCGGGAGGGCCACAGATACGCAGTATTTT | TRBD2 | TRBJ2-3 | once | TRBV19 | 20
CAGSGRTAGELFF | TGTGCCGGTAGCGGGAGAACGGCCGGGGAGCTGTTTTTT | TRBD2 | TRBJ2-2 | - | TRBV7-9 | 13
CASSLYRQGVYPTNTGELFF | TGTGCCAGCAGCTTATACCGGCAGGGGGTATACCCAACGAACACCGGGGAGCTGTTTTTT | TRBD1 | TRBJ2-2 | once | TRBV7-3 | 20
CAWSVPFGYGGYTF | TGTGCCTGGAGTGTACCGTTCGGGTACGGCGGCTACACCTTC | - | TRBJ1-2 | - | TRBV30 | 14
CASSVGGASYEQYF | TGTGCCAGCAGTGTAGGTGGGGCCTCCTACGAGCAGTACTTC | - | TRBJ2-7 | - | TRBV6-1 | 14
CASSLLSGYRENTEAFF | TGTGCCAGCAGTTTGCTATCCGGTTACAGGGAGAACACTGAAGCTTTCTTT | - | TRBJ1-1 | - | TRBV28 | 17
CASSLYSGFEGTEAFF | TGTGCCAGCAGTTTATACTCGGGGTTTGAGGGGACTGAAGCTTTCTTT | - | TRBJ1-1 | - | TRBV27 | 16
CASSEFGRSGYTF | TGTGCCAGCAGTGAGTTTGGACGCTCGGGCTACACCTTC | - | TRBJ1-2 | - | TRBV2 | 13
CASSQVFRRQVQLATNEKLFF | TGCGCCAGCAGCCAAGTTTTCAGGCGCCAGGTTCAATTGGCAACTAATGAAAAACTGTTTTTT | - | TRBJ1-4 | - | TRBV4-1 | 21
CASSLRGTNTGELFF | TGTGCCAGCAGCCTCCGAGGAACGAACACCGGGGAGCTGTTTTTT | - | TRBJ2-2 | - | TRBV27 | 15
CASSQGDTQYF | TGCGCCAGCAGCCAAGGGGATACGCAGTATTTT | - | TRBJ2-3 | - | TRBV4-3 | 11
CASSYSGLAETYEQYF | TGTGCCAGCAGTTACTCTGGACTAGCCGAAACCTACGAGCAGTACTTC | TRBD2 | TRBJ2-7 | - | TRBV6-6 | 16
CASSVAVQGDEQYF | TGTGCCAGCAGCGTAGCCGTACAGGGGGACGAGCAGTACTTC | TRBD1 | TRBJ2-7 | - | TRBV9 | 14
CASSQDYEDTVVYGYTF | TGCGCCAGCAGCCAAGATTATGAGGACACCGTCGTATATGGCTACACCTTC | - | TRBJ1-2 | - | TRBV4-3 | 17
CASSQDPSPGNTIYF | TGCGCCAGCAGCCAAGATCCGAGTCCTGGAAACACCATATATTTT | - | TRBJ1-3 | - | TRBV4-1 | 15
CASSMRGLGTEAFF | TGTGCCAGTAGTATGAGGGGGCTGGGGACTGAAGCTTTCTTT | TRBD1 | TRBJ1-1 | once | TRBV19 | 14
CASSLVVQDEQFF | TGTGCTAGCAGCTTAGTAGTTCAGGATGAGCAGTTCTTC | - | TRBJ2-1 | - | TRBV7-7 | 13
CATSREDLTVNTGELFF | TGTGCCACCAGCAGAGAGGATTTGACAGTGAACACCGGGGAGCTGTTTTTT | - | TRBJ2-2 | - | TRBV15 | 17
CSVELGVTYEQYF | TGCAGCGTTGAATTAGGCGTAACCTACGAGCAGTACTTC | - | TRBJ2-7 | - | TRBV29-1 | 13
CASSPGLSGGAGYNEQFF | TGTGCCAGCAGCCCAGGTCTTAGCGGGGGGGCCGGCTACAATGAGCAGTTCTTC | TRBD2 | TRBJ2-1 | - | TRBV7-3 | 18
CASSPARFEAFF | TGCGCCAGCAGTCCAGCGCGCTTTGAAGCTTTCTTT | - | TRBJ1-1 | - | TRBV23-1 | 12
CSVGRQNSYEQYF | TGCAGCGTTGGGCGCCAGAACTCCTACGAGCAGTACTTC | - | TRBJ2-7 | - | TRBV29-1 | 13
CASSLAGDQPQHF | TGTGCCAGCAGCTTAGCGGGGGATCAGCCCCAGCATTTT | - | TRBJ1-5 | - | TRBV13 | 13
CASSLADNEQFF | TGTGCCAGCAGCTTAGCGGACAATGAGCAGTTCTTC | - | TRBJ2-1 | - | TRBV7-6 | 12
CASSDGISTDTQYF | TGTGCCAGCAGTGACGGAATAAGCACAGATACGCAGTATTTT | - | TRBJ2-3 | - | TRBV2 | 14
CASSLGTGVGEQFF | TGTGCCAGCAGTTTAGGGACAGGGGTGGGCGAGCAGTTCTTC | TRBD1 | TRBJ2-1 | - | TRBV6-5 | 14
CASSVAGQPYEQYF | TGTGCCAGCAGCGTAGCGGGACAGCCCTACGAGCAGTACTTC | TRBD1 | TRBJ2-7 | - | TRBV9 | 14
CASSFDRGGQPQHF | TGTGCCAGCAGCTTCGACCGAGGGGGTCAGCCCCAGCATTTT | - | TRBJ1-5 | - | TRBV7-6 | 14
CASSQRTGPMADTQYF | TGTGCCAGCAGCCAGCGGACAGGGCCAATGGCAGATACGCAGTATTTT | TRBD1 | TRBJ2-3 | - | TRBV7-9 | 16
CASKAGGYGYTF | TGTGCCAGCAAGGCAGGGGGCTATGGCTACACCTTC | TRBD1 | TRBJ1-2 | - | TRBV6-1 | 12
CASSVVMNGLDTQYF | TGTGCCAGCAGCGTAGTAATGAACGGGCTCGATACGCAGTATTTT | - | TRBJ2-3 | - | TRBV9 | 15
CASSREGAFTDTQYF | TGTGCCAGTAGTCGAGAGGGCGCATTCACAGATACGCAGTATTTT | - | TRBJ2-3 | - | TRBV19 | 15
CASNERMSTEAFF | TGTGCCAGCAATGAAAGGATGAGCACTGAAGCTTTCTTT | - | TRBJ1-1 | - | TRBV27 | 13
CASSPPSIGELFF | TGTGCCAGCAGCCCCCCCAGTATCGGGGAGCTGTTTTTT | - | TRBJ2-2 | - | TRBV7-9 | 13
CASSYSSSSHEAFF | TGTGCCAGCAGTTACTCGAGCAGCTCGCATGAAGCTTTCTTT | - | TRBJ1-1 | - | TRBV6-5 | 14
CASSLGYEQYF | TGTGCCAGCAGCCTGGGCTACGAGCAGTACTTC | - | TRBJ2-7 | - | TRBV13 | 11
CASSIRGASYNEQFF | TGTGCCAGTAGTATACGGGGGGCTTCCTACAATGAGCAGTTCTTC | - | TRBJ2-1 | - | TRBV19 | 15
CASSRCASRGNYGYTF | TGTGCTAGCAGCCGTTGTGCCAGCCGTGGTAACTATGGCTACACCTTC | - | TRBJ1-2 | once | TRBV7-7 | 16
CASSKALWAKRHSNQPQHF | TGTGCCAGCAGCAAAGCGCTTTGGGCAAAGAGACATAGCAATCAGCCCCAGCATTTT | - | TRBJ1-5 | few | TRBV21-1 | 19
CARELNSNQPQHF | TGTGCCAGGGAACTGAATAGCAATCAGCCCCAGCATTTT | - | TRBJ1-5 | - | TRBV5-5 | 13
CASSASGGHLFF | TGTGCCAGCAGCGCGAGTGGGGGGCACCTGTTTTTT | - | TRBJ1-4 | few | TRBV9 | 12
CASSGSGYEQYF | TGTGCCAGCAGCGGTAGCGGCTACGAGCAGTACTTC | - | TRBJ2-7 | - | TRBV5-4 | 12
CASSYGGAGHEQYF | TGTGCCAGCAGTTACGGTGGGGCCGGCCACGAGCAGTACTTC | - | TRBJ2-7 | - | TRBV6-5 | 14
CASSVGSRGEQFF | TGTGCCAGCAGCGTAGGGTCCAGGGGAGAGCAGTTCTTC | - | TRBJ2-1 | once | TRBV9 | 13
CASSFTDLEQYF | TGTGCCAGCAGTTTTACAGACCTGGAGCAGTACTTC | - | TRBJ2-7 | - | TRBV28 | 12
CASRLRATNEKLFF | TGTGCCAGCAGGTTAAGGGCAACTAATGAAAAACTGTTTTTT | - | TRBJ1-4 | - | TRBV2 | 14
CASSYQETQYF | TGTGCCAGCAGCTACCAAGAGACCCAGTACTTC | - | TRBJ2-5 | - | TRBV7-9 | 11
CASSEDNYGYTF | TGTGCCAGCAGCGAAGACAACTATGGCTACACCTTC | - | TRBJ1-2 | few | TRBV7-9 | 12